These T cell receptor beta chains were read from a single sample in a study of blood T cell repertoires in COVID-19. Here immunoSEQ multiplex PCR was the method, and the copy in TCRdb shows in-frame clones only, minus some. The table includes some 95,000 clones, roughly 90% detected once. Sequenced sample: peripheral blood. These receptors were collected from a human donor with active COVID-19. The donor label of this sample is uncertain. The CDR3 runs from the conserved cysteine through the conserved F or W.

cdr3_length j_call v_call cdr3_aa
15 TRBJ2-5 TRBV3-1/TRBV3-2 CASSQDHSGQETQYF
13 TRBJ1-1 TRBV2 CASDGVSGTEAFF
17 TRBJ2-3 TRBV4-1 CASSQVLTSGGTDTQYF
19 TRBJ1-6 TRBV7-3 CASSLFHPDGLLGDSPLHF
13 TRBJ2-7 TRBV6-5 CASRTGFSYEQYF
15 TRBJ2-1 TRBV3-1/TRBV3-2 CASSRGGGSYNEQFF
14 TRBJ2-5 TRBV29-1 CSAPGTGGGETQYF
16 TRBJ1-1 TRBV6-5 CASSYERVRGNTEAFF
11 TRBJ2-7 TRBV29-1 CSLRQGNEQYF
15 TRBJ2-6 TRBV15 CATSSAVSGANVLTF
16 TRBJ1-1 TRBV20-1 CSASPARTGRGTEAFF
14 TRBJ2-3 TRBV19 CASSIGQGTDTQYF
15 TRBJ1-2 TRBV6-5 CASSYSGQGDYGYTF
13 TRBJ1-2 TRBV29-1 CSVERGLNYGYTF
15 TRBJ2-7 TRBV5-1 CASSLSSLSPYEQYF
11 TRBJ2-2 TRBV9 CASTSVGELFF
13 TRBJ2-3 TRBV7-2 CASSLTPADTQYF
15 TRBJ1-6 TRBV3-1/TRBV3-2 CASSPQGRVYSPLHF
17 TRBJ1-1 TRBV19 CASSKESTGPMNTEAFF
15 TRBJ2-2 TRBV28 CASSRPGRNTGELFF
15 TRBJ1-3 TRBV11-2 CASSLTGGSGNTIYF
17 TRBJ2-1 TRBV9 CASSAPLLKGVYNEQFF
16 TRBJ2-7 TRBV6-2/TRBV6-3 CASSLFPGQGRYEQYF
14 TRBJ2-2 TRBV5-1 CASAGTANTGELFF
13 TRBJ1-3 TRBV10-3 CAIKDTHVSTIYF
15 TRBJ2-3 TRBV25-1 CASSETGGYGDTQYF
16 TRBJ1-1 TRBV15 CATSRELGGENTEAFF
14 TRBJ2-3 TRBV10-3 CAISGGQSTDTQYF
11 TRBJ2-7 TRBV28 CASSWFYEQYF
16 TRBJ2-3 TRBV7-6 CASSPPGGAIPDTQYF
14 TRBJ2-7 TRBV29-1 CSVWDRGDHYEQYF
15 TRBJ1-1 TRBV5-4 CASSLNRGRDTEAFF
16 TRBJ2-5 TRBV5-1 CASSLGLGQAGETQYF
14 TRBJ1-1 TRBV5-1 CASSPAGGGTEAFF
17 TRBJ2-5 TRBV5-5 CASSYAGAAKYQETQYF
16 TRBJ1-2 TRBV19 CASTPGQGRANYGYTF
12 TRBJ2-7 TRBV12-3/TRBV12-4 CASSQGQGGKYF
14 TRBJ1-1 TRBV20-1 CSASRDRGNTEAFF
13 TRBJ2-7 TRBV27 CASSVTYQYEQYF
14 TRBJ1-3 TRBV7-9 CASSDRGAGNTIYF
14 TRBJ2-1 TRBV11-1 CASSPRDRHNEQFF